One sample yielded the 21 T cell receptor beta chains listed below, sequenced in a study of neoadjuvant anti-PD-1 for oral cavity cancer (dated by TCRdb to about 2021). What the time point label conveys for this sample: before neoadjuvant nivolumab. Receptor amplification or capture employed the immunoSEQ multiplex PCR assay. TCRdb took over this immuneACCESS table, retaining in-frame rearrangements with V and J assigned. Such tables are incomplete; in checked studies, under half of the missing clones stem from an unresolved V gene, and the remainder is unexplained. The sample table contains some 66,000 clones; only one count was recorded for 83% of them. Together, the top ten hold approximately 3% of the sample. This specimen was PBMCs, taken before nivolumab (anti-PD-1) treatment. These receptors originate from a person aged 35-80 years with oral cavity squamous cell carcinoma.

This clone was detected a few times. This chain links TRBV30 with TRBJ1-6, with D possibly being TRBD1 (6 bases). Germline V CDR1 and CDR2: GTSNPN, SVGIG (reference sequence). The CDR3 covers 17 residues. V lost 2 bases and J 11 bases, leaving 25 bases between the germline ends. The CDR3 nucleotides are TGTGCCTGGAGTACAACGCTTGACCCCAGGGGTAGCGCACCCCTCCACTTT. It specifies CAWSTTLDPRGSAPLHF.

This clone has only a few counts. This chain links TRBV30 with TRBJ2-3; D may match TRBD1 or TRBD2 (7 bases each). The ends were cut back, 2 bases at V and 4 bases at J, with 13 bases in the middle. Germline CDR1 and CDR2: GTSNPN and SVGIG (reference sequence). This CDR3 has 14 residues. Here the CDR3 reads CAWSSPGGADTQYF. For the CDR3, the DNA is TGTGCCTGGAGTTCCCCAGGGGGGGCAGATACGCAGTATTTT.

The chain links TRBV11-2 to TRBJ1-4; TRBD1 agrees at 7 bases. Per germline, CDR1 SGHAT and CDR2 FQNNGV. V was pared by 2 bases and J by 7 bases, with 7 bases of the junction left unmatched. This CDR3 spans 15 amino acids. The CDR3 sequence: CASSLSTGQLEKLFF. The CDR3 DNA is TGTGCCAGCAGCTTATCCACGGGACAGCTTGAAAAACTGTTTTTT.

The V and J genes are TRBV25-1 and TRBJ2-6; perhaps TRBD2 as D (7 bases). The germline CDR1 and CDR2 sequences are MGHDK and SYGVNS. V was trimmed by 5 bases and J by 0 bases, leaving 8 bases between them. CDR3 length equals 15 residues. CDR3 sequence reads: CASSRGGSGANVLTF. The CDR3 DNA reads as TGTGCCAGCAGTAGGGGGGGCTCTGGGGCCAACGTCCTGACTTTC.

With regard to this clone: Within the sample, other DNA sequences also encode this same CDR3. V is TRBV27 and J is TRBJ1-2; 8 bases map to TRBD1. Trimming cost V 3 bases and J 8 bases; bases outside gene matches: 5. This CDR3 region has 13 residues. Looked up from germline, CDR1 is MNHEY and CDR2 is SMNVEV (reference sequence). CDR3 region: CASSFGQGRGYTF. The CDR3 coding sequence is TGTGCCAGCAGTTTTGGACAGGGCCGAGGCTACACCTTC.

The chain recombines TRBV15 with TRBJ2-5; TRBD1 agrees at 7 bases. CDR1 and CDR2 (germline): LNHNV, YYDKDF (reference sequence). The CDR3 has 17 amino acids. V trimming: 2 bases; J trimming: 0 bases; junction bases outside the gene matches: 9. CDR3 protein: CATSRTRTGVYQETQYF. The CDR3 DNA follows: TGTGCCACCAGCAGAACCCGGACAGGAGTTTACCAAGAGACCCAGTACTTC.

The chain has TRBV14 and TRBJ2-2, with 10 bases lining up with TRBD1. The CDR3 is 16 amino acids. The germline CDR1 and CDR2 sequences are SGHDN and FVKESK. The ends lost 2 bases at V and 3 bases at J; junction bases unmatched: 3. DNA of the CDR3: TGTGCCAGCAGCCAACGGGACAGGGGATACACCGGGGAGCTGTTTTTT. Translation: CASSQRDRGYTGELFF.

The chain carries TRBV19 and TRBJ1-5; perhaps TRBD1 as D (5 bases). With 6 bases removed from V and 2 bases from J, the gap between germline ends came to 14 bases. Germline V gene sequence: CDR1 LNHDA, CDR2 SQIVND (reference sequence). This CDR3 is built from 15 residues. CDR3 DNA: TGTGCCAGTAGGGGGGTGGGAAGTGGCAATCAGCCCCAGCATTTT. This encodes CASRGVGSGNQPQHF. The variable domain in full, completed from reference TRBV19 and TRBJ1-5, reads DGGITQSPKYLFRKEGQNVTLSCEQNLNHDAMYWYRQDPGQGLRLIYYSQIVNDFQKGDIAEGYSVSREKKESFPLTVTSAQKNPTAFYLCASRGVGSGNQPQHFGDGTRLSIL.

The chain uses TRBV19 and TRBJ1-2, with D hard to call. The CDR3 totals 14 residues. The V gene's germline CDR1 is LNHDA and CDR2 SQIVND (reference sequence). V shed 5 bases and J shed 5 bases, with 15 bases lying between them. In DNA form, the CDR3 reads TGTGCCAGTAGTCCAGACCGCCAACTGTATGGCTACACCTTC. Its translation: CASSPDRQLYGYTF.

The genes are TRBV7-2 and TRBJ1-2; D call uncertain. This CDR3 has 11 amino acids. Germline CDR1 reads SGHTA; CDR2 reads FQGNSA. Trimming took off 1 base at V and 13 bases at J, with 10 bases between the two ends. The CDR3 protein is CASSLVGGFTF. The CDR3 bases are TGTGCCAGCAGCTTAGTAGGCGGTTTCACCTTC.

The chain couples TRBV2 to TRBJ2-7; 11 bases fit TRBD2. With 8 bases clipped from V and 0 bases from J, the junction kept 21 bases outside the gene matches. The CDR3 has 20 residues. CDR1 and CDR2 (germline): SNHLY, FYNNEI. The CDR3: CASLHPLGLAGGSSSYEQYF. The CDR3 DNA reads TGTGCCAGCCTCCACCCCTTGGGGCTAGCGGGAGGCTCTAGCTCCTACGAGCAGTACTTC. Variable domain in full (rest from reference TRBV2 and TRBJ2-7): EPEVTQTPSHQVTQMGQEVILRCVPISNHLYFYWYRQILGQKVEFLVSFYNNEISEKSEIFDDQFSVERPDGSNFTLKIRSTKLEDSAMYFCASLHPLGLAGGSSSYEQYFGPGTRLTVT.

This clone showed up just once. This chain links TRBV7-9 with TRBJ1-4; no definite D call. The CDR3 consists of 13 residues. Germline CDR1 is SEHNR and CDR2 is FQNEAQ (reference sequence). V lost 6 bases and J lost 0, with 5 bases in between. The CDR3 sequence is CASRGPTNEKLFF. The CDR3 DNA sequence: TGTGCCAGCAGAGGGCCAACTAATGAAAAACTGTTTTTT.

V is TRBV6-5 and J is TRBJ1-2; D is unresolved. CDR3 size: 12 residues. Trimming cost V 6 bases and J 4 bases, with 9 bases left between them. Germline V lookup: CDR1 MNHEY, CDR2 SVGAGI. The CDR3, as DNA: TGTGCCAGCAGGCGGCCAGGCTATGGCTACACCTTC. It translates to CASRRPGYGYTF.

The chain is built from TRBV6-5 and TRBJ2-7; D remains ambiguous. The V end was cut by 10 bases, the J end by 5 bases, with 18 bases between. This CDR3 spans 13 amino acids. Germline CDR1 and CDR2: MNHEY and SVGAGI. The CDR3 protein is CATRGPVIHEQYF. In DNA form, the CDR3 reads TGTGCCACCCGCGGCCCGGTAATCCACGAGCAGTACTTC.

The chain links TRBV5-4 to TRBJ2-3; no clear D gene. The CDR3 is 14 residues long. Per the germline V gene, CDR1 is SGHNT and CDR2 is YYREEE (reference sequence). V was shortened by 2 bases and J by 3 bases, with 10 bases between the two germline ends. Written as DNA, the CDR3 is TGTGCCAGCAGCTTTGGCGAGCTGACAGATACGCAGTATTTT. As protein: CASSFGELTDTQYF.

The genes are TRBV19 and TRBJ2-7, with TRBD2 matching 8 bases. From germline, CDR1 is LNHDA and CDR2 SQIVND (reference sequence). The trim removed 4 bases at V and 0 bases at J, leaving 5 bases unmatched. The CDR3 runs 15 residues. CDR3 nucleotide sequence: TGTGCCAGTAGTAGCGGGGGGTATCCCTCCTACGAGCAGTACTTC. The encoded protein is CASSSGGYPSYEQYF.

The rearrangement joins TRBV7-3 to TRBJ2-3; 9 positions agree with TRBD2. Germline V gene lookup returns CDR1 SGHTA and CDR2 FQGTGA. The V gene end was trimmed by 2 bases and the J gene end by 2 bases; junction bases not matched to a gene: 8. This CDR3 contains 17 residues. This CDR3 is CASSLGQRGANTDTQYF. The DNA for the CDR3 is TGTGCCAGCAGCTTAGGTCAGCGGGGGGCTAACACAGATACGCAGTATTTT.

This sequence joins TRBV5-1 and TRBJ2-4, with 8 bases fitting TRBD2. The CDR3 totals 16 residues. CDR1 and CDR2 (germline): SGHRS, YFSETQ. The V gene end was trimmed by 0 bases and the J gene end by 4 bases; junction bases not matched to a gene: 6. CDR3 sequence: CASSLVFRGGKNIQYF. CDR3 bases: TGCGCCAGCAGCTTGGTCTTCCGGGGGGGTAAAAACATTCAGTACTTC.

This sequence joins TRBV7-6 and TRBJ1-5; no clear D gene. CDR3 length equals 13 residues. The germline CDR1 and CDR2 sequences are SGHVS and FNYEAQ. V gave up 5 bases and J gave up 10 bases, with 15 bases separating them. This chain's CDR3 is CASSLAHADPQHF. CDR3 bases: TGTGCCAGCAGCCTCGCGCATGCTGACCCCCAGCATTTT. Full variable domain (rest looked up from reference TRBV7-6 and TRBJ1-5): GAGVSQSPRYKVTKRGQDVALRCDPISGHVSLYWYRQALGQGPEFLTYFNYEAQQDKSGLPNDRFSAERPEGSISTLTIQRTEQRDSAMYRCASSLAHADPQHFGDGTRLSIL.

The rearrangement joins TRBV5-1 to TRBJ2-1; a possible D gene is TRBD2 (5 bases). Germline V gene data show CDR1 as SGHRS and CDR2 as YFSETQ. This CDR3 spans 15 amino acids. The V end was cut by 4 bases, the J end by 4 bases, with 15 bases between. CDR3 residues: CASSPLGDNYNEQFF. As DNA, the CDR3 is TGCGCCAGCAGCCCACTAGGTGACAATTACAATGAGCAGTTCTTC.

The J gene is TRBJ2-7, the V gene TRBV4-1; D may match TRBD1 or TRBD2 (5 bases each). V was shortened by 4 bases and J by 0 bases, with 10 bases between the two germline ends. Germline V CDR1 and CDR2: MGHRA, YSYEKL. This CDR3 contains 14 residues. This chain's CDR3 is CASSRGLGSYEQYF. The CDR3 DNA is TGCGCCAGCAGCCGGGGGTTGGGCTCCTACGAGCAGTACTTC.